A single TCR beta chain is shown here with its context. Its target is unknown. The record originates from a study of cytomegalovirus exposure and HLA in healthy donors. Study-wide background: The 100 to 150 validation repertoires matched the approximately 700 first-cohort repertoires in platform, a later analysis reported.

Profiled with immunoSEQ multiplex PCR; TCRdb holds only in-frame clones, not every one. The sample consists of 150,000 to 170,000 clones, 86% of them appearing once. There are 14 residues in the CDR3. Per the germline V gene, CDR1 is SGDLS and CDR2 is YYNGEE. J lost 3 bases, V lost 4 bases, and 6 bases had no gene match. Study results and caveats: There were some public TCRs occurring in many donors, but most TCR sequences were rare. Associated with cytomegalovirus, according to the listing, were some 180 TCR beta chains.

The chain couples TRBV9 to TRBJ1-1; 7 bases match TRBD1. Sequencing was carried out using PBMCs. The TCR originated in a human donor in good health. The CDR3 nucleotides are TGTGCCAGCAGCATCGGGGACAGTGACACTGAAGCTTTCTTT. Its protein is CASSIGDSDTEAFF.